The 13 T cell receptor beta chains in this list originate from one sample, sequenced in a study of T cell changes during pregnancy in multiple sclerosis. The protocol was immunoSEQ multiplex PCR, while the TCRdb copy is restricted to in-frame clones and leaves out a portion. The top ten clones hold less than 1.5% of a sample with tens of thousands of clones, approximately 85% of them seen once. The sequences come from CD4+ T cells from peripheral blood mononuclear cells, collected before pregnancy. These receptors originate from a female donor with multiple sclerosis, enrolled in a pregnancy study.

This clone has only one observation. Other DNA sequences of this sample code for an identical CDR3. V is TRBV28 and J is TRBJ2-7, with 7 nucleotides matching TRBD2. This CDR3 is 13 amino acids long. V lost 6 bases, J lost 2 bases, and 4 bases stayed unmatched. Germline-derived CDR1 and CDR2 are MDHEN and SYDVKM. The CDR3 reads CASRGGGAYEQYF. In DNA, the CDR3 is TGTGCCAGCAGGGGGGGAGGGGCCTACGAGCAGTACTTC.

The CDR3 region is CASSIPGTGTYEQYF. DNA for the CDR3: TGCGCCAGCAGCATTCCCGGGACAGGGACCTACGAGCAGTACTTC. V is TRBV5-1 and J is TRBJ2-7; 9 nucleotides line up with TRBD1. From germline, CDR1 is SGHRS and CDR2 YFSETQ. The length of the CDR3 is 15 residues. Trimming cost V 4 bases and J 2 bases; bases outside gene matches: 7.

This clone occurred once. The V call is TRBV30, the J call TRBJ1-1; TRBD1 is a possible D gene (6 bases). The CDR3 runs 13 residues. Germline CDR1 reads GTSNPN; CDR2 reads SVGIG (reference sequence). Trimming stripped 4 bases from V and 1 base from J, with 10 bases between. The CDR3 protein is CAWIRTENTEAFF. The CDR3 bases are TGTGCCTGGATAAGGACAGAGAACACTGAAGCTTTCTTT. Variable domain in full (rest from reference TRBV30 and TRBJ1-1): SQTIHQWPATLVQPVGSPLSLECTVEGTSNPNLYWYRQAAGRGLQLLFYSVGIGQISSEVPQNLSASRPQDRQFILSSKKLLLSDSGFYLCAWIRTENTEAFFGQGTRLTVV.

This chain links TRBV28 with TRBJ2-1; possibly TRBD1 for D (6 bases). Germline CDR1 and CDR2: MDHEN and SYDVKM. V was cut by 5 bases and J by 8 bases, with 16 bases left in between. The CDR3 consists of 14 residues. CDR3 DNA sequence: TGTGCCAGCAGTCCCCATCAACAGGGCTATGAGCAGTTCTTC. The encoded protein is CASSPHQQGYEQFF.

V usage is TRBV7-9 and J usage is TRBJ2-5; D possibly corresponds to TRBD1 (5 bases). The V gene's germline CDR1 is SEHNR and CDR2 FQNEAQ (reference sequence). CDR3 size: 14 residues. V dropped 0 bases and J dropped 4 bases, with 9 bases sitting between them. CDR3 residues: CASSLAGAVETQYF. The CDR3 nucleotides are TGTGCCAGCAGCTTAGCAGGGGCAGTAGAGACCCAGTACTTC.

The CDR3 region has the DNA TGTGCCAGCTCACCATCGCTAGCGGGATCCACAGATACGCAGTATTTT. Translating it yields CASSPSLAGSTDTQYF. V and J are TRBV18 and TRBJ2-3, with 9 bases aligning to TRBD2. Germline CDR1 and CDR2: KGHSH and LQKENI. V was pared by 2 bases and J by 2 bases, with 5 bases of the junction left unmatched. The CDR3 has 16 residues.

The rearrangement joins TRBV11-3 to TRBJ2-5; no firm D call. V lost 0 bases to trimming and J lost 5 bases, with 10 bases between them. The CDR3 consists of 14 residues. In germline, CDR1 is SGHNT, CDR2 YENEEA. This CDR3 reads CASSLENRAETQYF. CDR3 DNA: TGTGCCAGCAGCTTAGAGAATAGAGCCGAGACCCAGTACTTC.

The V gene is TRBV11-2, the J gene TRBJ2-7; D ambiguous. Germline lookup yields CDR1 SGHAT and CDR2 FQNNGV. Trimming shortened V by 5 bases and J by 3 bases, and 20 bases separated the two germline ends. This CDR3 comprises 16 residues. CDR3 protein: CASSPLARQTNYEQYF. For the CDR3, the DNA is TGTGCCAGCAGCCCCCTTGCTAGGCAAACAAACTACGAGCAGTACTTC.

The rearrangement joins TRBV13 to TRBJ2-2; 9 nucleotides match TRBD1. Germline assignment: CDR1 PRHDT and CDR2 FYEKMQ (reference sequence). V dropped 1 base and J dropped 6; count of bases not matched to a gene: 12. The length of the CDR3 is 18 residues. CDR3 nucleotides: TGTGCCAGCAGCTTAGTTCGAGGACAGGGGTTCGTAGCCGGGGAGCTGTTTTTT. Amino acids: CASSLVRGQGFVAGELFF.

The J gene is TRBJ2-4, the V gene TRBV30; TRBD2 agrees at 7 bases. The V gene end was trimmed by 2 bases and the J gene end by 3 bases; junction bases not matched to a gene: 7. Germline V gene sequence: CDR1 GTSNPN, CDR2 SVGIG (reference sequence). This CDR3 is 15 amino acids long. The CDR3 DNA follows: TGTGCCTGGAGTCTCGGGGGGTTGGGCAAAAACATTCAGTACTTC. The encoded protein is CAWSLGGLGKNIQYF.

The chain carries TRBV4-2 and TRBJ1-1; 10 bases line up with TRBD1. The CDR3 length is 14 residues. In germline, CDR1 is LGHNA, CDR2 YNFKEQ. J was trimmed by 4 bases and V by 5 bases; bases with no gene match: 4. The CDR3 DNA is TGTGCCAGCAGCACACGACAGGGGGCCACTGAAGCTTTCTTT. Translation: CASSTRQGATEAFF.

The V and J genes are TRBV5-6 and TRBJ1-1; no clear D. Germline V gene sequence: CDR1 SGHDT, CDR2 YYEEEE. V was trimmed by 3 bases and J by 0 bases, leaving 12 bases between them. The CDR3 has 15 amino acids. The CDR3 DNA follows: TGTGCCAGCAGCTGGAGGAAGAGAATGAACACTGAAGCTTTCTTT. Translating it yields CASSWRKRMNTEAFF.

This clone was counted a single time. The chain uses TRBV7-2 and TRBJ2-7; 11 bases line up with TRBD2. Germline V gene data show CDR1 as SGHTA and CDR2 as FQGNSA. V was clipped by 5 bases and J by 5 bases; unmatched bases: 11. This CDR3 has 16 amino acids. The chain's CDR3 is CASSPTIAGGPDEQYF. DNA of the CDR3: TGTGCCAGCAGCCCCACCATAGCGGGAGGGCCCGACGAGCAGTACTTC.